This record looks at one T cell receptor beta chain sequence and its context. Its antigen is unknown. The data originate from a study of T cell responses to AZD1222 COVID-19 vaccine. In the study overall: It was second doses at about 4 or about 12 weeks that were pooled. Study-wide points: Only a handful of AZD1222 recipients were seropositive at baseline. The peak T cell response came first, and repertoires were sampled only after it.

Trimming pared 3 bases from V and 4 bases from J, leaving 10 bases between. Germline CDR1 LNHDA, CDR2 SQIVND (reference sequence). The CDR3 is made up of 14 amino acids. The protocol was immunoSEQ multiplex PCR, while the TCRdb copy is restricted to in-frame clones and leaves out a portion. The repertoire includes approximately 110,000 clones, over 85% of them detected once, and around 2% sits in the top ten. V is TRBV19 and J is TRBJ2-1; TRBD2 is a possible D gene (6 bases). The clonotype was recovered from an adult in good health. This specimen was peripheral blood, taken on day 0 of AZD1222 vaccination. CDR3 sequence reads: CASSIPGLYNEQFF. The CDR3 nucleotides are TGTGCCAGTAGTATCCCCGGACTATACAATGAGCAGTTCTTC.